Below, 25 T cell receptor beta chains from the same sample are listed, as sequenced in a study of long-term antiretroviral therapy in people with HIV. They ran version v3.0 of the immunoSEQ assay at survey level. Measured with immunoSEQ multiplex PCR; TCRdb has only the in-frame clones, and not every one. The sample includes roughly 21,000 clones, around 84% of them seen just once. Sample: unsorted PBMCs, taken 0.2 years after starting antiretroviral therapy. Receptors were obtained from a woman aged 25 to 39 with HIV.

This chain connects TRBV6-5 to TRBJ1-6; D might be TRBD1 (5 bases). Germline V gene sequence: CDR1 MNHEY, CDR2 SVGAGI. Trimming stripped 6 bases from V and 13 bases from J, with 13 bases between. The CDR3 sequence is 12 residues long. CDR3 region: CASRNSGNPLHF. The CDR3 DNA follows: TGTGCCAGCAGGAACTCAGGGAACCCCCTCCACTTT.

CDR3 region: CASSDRTGKIAEAFF. The CDR3 DNA sequence: TGTGCCAGCAGTGATAGGACAGGCAAAATAGCTGAAGCTTTCTTT. The V gene is TRBV25-1, the J gene TRBJ1-1, with 7 bases that match TRBD1. Germline V lookup: CDR1 MGHDK, CDR2 SYGVNS. V was clipped by 3 bases and J by 6 bases; unmatched bases: 10. This CDR3 comprises 15 residues.

A single count supports this clone. J is TRBJ2-7 and V is TRBV9, with D unclear. This CDR3 is 10 amino acids long. Germline CDR1 reads SGDLS; CDR2 reads YYNGEE. The V gene lost 0 bases and the J gene lost 7 bases, with 2 bases spanning the gap. CDR3 DNA sequence: TGTGCCAGCAGCGTAGAAGAGCAGTACGTC. Encoded protein: CASSVEEQYV.

The chain couples TRBV6-6 to TRBJ2-7; TRBD1 aligns across 10 bases. The germline gives CDR1 MNHNY, CDR2 SVGAGI (reference sequence). J gave up 1 base and V 2 bases, and 2 bases lay outside the gene matches. This CDR3 contains 15 residues. The CDR3 sequence: CASSYGQGVSYEQYV. DNA for the CDR3: TGTGCCAGCAGTTACGGACAGGGGGTATCCTACGAGCAGTACGTC.

The chain combines TRBV2 with TRBJ1-3; 7 positions match TRBD1. The CDR3 extends over 17 amino acids. The V gene's germline CDR1 is SNHLY and CDR2 FYNNEI. J lost 1 base, V lost 4 bases, and 10 bases had no gene match. The CDR3 nucleotides read TGTGCCAGCAGTGCGGATAGACAGGGACCGTCTGGAAACACCATATATTTT. Translation gives CASSADRQGPSGNTIYF.

This clone has only a few counts. The rearrangement links TRBV10-2 to TRBJ1-2; D remains unclear. Germline V CDR1 and CDR2: WSHSY, SAAADI. The CDR3 consists of 13 residues. Trimming took off 3 bases at V and 7 bases at J, with 12 bases between the two ends. CDR3: CASSDGISFGYTF. Written as DNA, the CDR3 is TGCGCCAGCAGTGACGGAATTAGCTTTGGCTACACCTTC.

J is TRBJ2-2 and V is TRBV30, with 12 bases lining up with TRBD2. The CDR3 loop spans 15 amino acids. Trimming cost V 2 bases and J 7 bases; bases outside gene matches: 5. The germline gives CDR1 GTSNPN, CDR2 SVGIG (reference sequence). The CDR3 nucleotides read TGTGCCTGGAGTCTTACTAGCGGGGGGTTCGGGGAGCTGTTTTTT. It is translated as CAWSLTSGGFGELFF.

This clone was counted a single time. The rearrangement uses TRBV9 and TRBJ1-6, with no clear D. The CDR3 has 17 residues. The V end was cut by 0 bases, the J end by 6 bases, with 16 bases between. Germline CDR1 reads SGDLS; CDR2 reads YYNGEE. CDR3 sequence (DNA): TGTGCCAGCAGCGTAGGTGCCGACATTCTTCGTAATTCACCCCTCCACTTT. Encoded protein: CASSVGADILRNSPLHF.

The chain is built from TRBV11-2 and TRBJ1-1; TRBD1 agrees at 8 bases. V was clipped by 5 bases and J by 6 bases; unmatched bases: 8. Germline-derived CDR1 and CDR2 are SGHAT and FQNNGV. The CDR3 length is 14 residues. The CDR3 sequence: CASSSRTGPPEAFF. The CDR3 DNA follows: TGTGCCAGCAGCAGTAGGACAGGGCCCCCTGAAGCTTTCTTT.

The chain couples TRBV6-6 to TRBJ1-1; 12 positions match TRBD1. The CDR3 is made up of 16 amino acids. Per the germline V gene, CDR1 is MNHNY and CDR2 is SVGAGI (reference sequence). Unmatched junction bases numbered 7, after V lost 8 bases and J lost 0 bases. CDR3 sequence: CASFGTGGFVNTEAFF. The CDR3, as DNA: TGTGCCAGCTTCGGGACAGGGGGCTTTGTGAACACTGAAGCTTTCTTT.

The genes are TRBV10-3 and TRBJ1-1, with D unresolved. Germline V gives CDR1 ENHRY, CDR2 SYGVKD. The CDR3 is 11 amino acids. The ends were cut back, 7 bases at V and 1 base at J, with 4 bases in the middle. The CDR3 DNA reads as TGTGCCATCATGGGGAACACTGAAGCTTTCTTT. Translated: CAIMGNTEAFF.

J is TRBJ2-1 and V is TRBV6-4, with 7 bases fitting TRBD2. CDR1 is MRHNA, CDR2 SNTAGT, per germline. The CDR3 spans 15 residues. Losses at the gene ends were 2 bases for V and 6 bases for J; bases not matched to a gene: 7. CDR3 nucleotide sequence: TGTGCCAGCAGTGACGCTGCGGGGGTTTCCAATGAGCAGTTCTTC. It encodes CASSDAAGVSNEQFF.

The V and J genes are TRBV6-1 and TRBJ1-1, with no clear D. The CDR3 sequence is 14 residues long. Trimming removed 10 bases at V and 5 bases at J, with 20 bases between. CDR1 MNHNS and CDR2 SASEGT come from the germline V gene. Here the CDR3 DNA reads TGTGCCACCGCACCTTCCTTAGGGTTGACTGAAGCTTTCTTT. The encoded protein is CATAPSLGLTEAFF.

V and J are TRBV27 and TRBJ1-1; no clear D. Germline V gene data show CDR1 as MNHEY and CDR2 as SMNVEV (reference sequence). The CDR3 contains 14 residues. Trimming removed 8 bases at V and 4 bases at J, with 17 bases between. CDR3 nucleotides: TGTGCCAGCGCAACGGACGGTACGGGCACTGAAGCTTTCTTT. Translation: CASATDGTGTEAFF.

The CDR3 here is CASSMLGAGNEKLFF. In DNA, the CDR3 is TGTGCCAGCAGCATGTTGGGGGCGGGTAATGAAAAACTGTTTTTT. The chain recombines TRBV5-5 with TRBJ1-4; TRBD1 is a possible D gene (6 bases). Germline CDR1 reads SGHKS; CDR2 reads YYEKEE (reference sequence). This CDR3 spans 15 amino acids. The ends were cut back, 4 bases at V and 4 bases at J, with 14 bases in the middle.

J is TRBJ1-1 and V is TRBV5-1, with TRBD1 identical over 8 bases. The germline V gene encodes CDR1 SGHRS and CDR2 YFSETQ. This CDR3 is 17 amino acids long. V was clipped by 0 bases and J by 0 bases; unmatched bases: 7. The CDR3 protein is CASSLEDREQVNTEAFF. The CDR3 DNA follows: TGCGCCAGCAGCTTGGAGGACAGGGAGCAGGTGAACACTGAAGCTTTCTTT.

In regard to this clone: The junction and the germline gene differ at one end; a read error may be behind it. J is TRBJ1-4 and V is TRBV18; D is uncertain. The CDR3 is made up of 16 amino acids. The germline V gene encodes CDR1 KGHSH and CDR2 LQKENI. This CDR3 reads CASSPHPGPMDEKLFF. The CDR3 DNA reads as TGTGCCAGCTCGCCACACCCGGGCCCCATGGATGAAAAACTGTTTTTT. The full variable domain, in which reference TRBV18 and TRBJ1-4 provide the parts outside the CDR3, is NAGVMQNPRHLVRRRGQEARLRCSPMKGHSHVYWYRQLPEEGLKFMVYLQKENIIDESGMPKERFSAEFPKEGPSILRIQQVVRGDSAAYFCASSPHPGPMDEKLFFGSGTQLSVL.

The chain employs TRBV20-1 and TRBJ1-2; D gene uncertain. Germline V gives CDR1 DFQATT, CDR2 SNEGSKA (reference sequence). This CDR3 comprises 11 residues. Trimming removed 2 bases from V and 3 bases from J, with 4 bases in between. CDR3 in amino acids: CSARKDYGYTF. CDR3 coding DNA: TGCAGTGCTAGAAAGGACTATGGCTACACCTTC.

This chain links TRBV29-1 with TRBJ1-5; D is uncertain. The germline V gene has CDR1 SQVTM and CDR2 ANQGSEA. V lost 4 bases and J 0 bases, leaving 7 bases between the germline ends. The CDR3 has 13 amino acids. DNA for the CDR3: TGCAGCGTTGTCACGTATAGCAATCAGCCCCAGCATTTT. It translates to CSVVTYSNQPQHF. Variable domain in full (rest from reference TRBV29-1 and TRBJ1-5): SAVISQKPSRDICQRGTSLTIQCQVDSQVTMMFWYRQQPGQSLTLIATANQGSEATYESGFVIDKFPISRPNLTFSTLTVSNMSPEDSSIYLCSVVTYSNQPQHFGDGTRLSIL.

This clone showed up just a few times. The chain is built from TRBV2 and TRBJ1-5; 7 positions agree with TRBD1. The junction had 13 bases not matched to a gene; V was cut back by 8 bases and J by 3 bases. The CDR3 covers 16 residues. Looked up from germline, CDR1 is SNHLY and CDR2 is FYNNEI. DNA for the CDR3: TGTGCCAGCGTTGAGGGGGCAGGATCCTCCAATCAGCCCCAGCATTTT. Its protein product is CASVEGAGSSNQPQHF.

This clone ranks as medium-sized. The CDR3 sequence is CASSLGQGDQPQHF. CDR3 DNA sequence: TGTGCCAGCAGTCTGGGACAGGGGGATCAGCCCCAGCATTTT. The rearrangement uses TRBV6-5 and TRBJ1-5, with 11 bases that match TRBD1. The V and J ends lost 5 bases and 5 bases, in that order; junction bases with no gene match: 2. The CDR3 is made up of 14 amino acids. CDR1 is MNHEY, CDR2 SVGAGI, per germline.

The chain is built from TRBV7-9 and TRBJ2-1, with 9 bases that match TRBD1. V gave up 7 bases and J gave up 7 bases; unmatched junction bases: 14. Germline V gene sequence: CDR1 SEHNR, CDR2 FQNEAQ (reference sequence). The CDR3 has 16 amino acids. The CDR3 nucleotides read TGTGCCAGCAACACACTATCTCCGGGACAGGGAAATGAGCAGTTCTTC. Amino acid sequence: CASNTLSPGQGNEQFF.

The CDR3 is CASSIGGRNEQFF. CDR3 nucleotide sequence: TGTGCCAGCAGCATTGGGGGCCGCAATGAGCAGTTCTTC. The chain recombines TRBV11-3 with TRBJ2-1; D might be TRBD1 (6 bases). Germline-derived CDR1 and CDR2 are SGHNT and YENEEA. Trimming took 5 bases from V and 6 from J, leaving 11 bases between them. This CDR3 comprises 13 residues. The full variable domain, rest sourced from reference TRBV11-3 and TRBJ2-1, is EAGVVQSPRYKIIEKKQPVAFWCNPISGHNTLYWYLQNLGQGPELLIRYENEEAVDDSQLPKDRFSAERLKGVDSTLKIQPAELGDSAVYLCASSIGGRNEQFFGPGTRLTVL.

The V gene is TRBV29-1, the J gene TRBJ2-1; weak D call: TRBD1 (5 bases). The V end was cut by 6 bases, the J end by 6 bases, with 12 bases between. CDR3 length equals 12 residues. Looked up from germline, CDR1 is SQVTM and CDR2 is ANQGSEA. CDR3 sequence (DNA): TGCAGCGTGGCCAGTAGGGGCAATGAGCAGTTCTTC. This gives the protein CSVASRGNEQFF.

The chain couples TRBV11-2 to TRBJ2-5; 14 positions agree with TRBD2. The CDR3 extends over 17 amino acids. The V gene end was trimmed by 4 bases and the J gene end by 1 base; junction bases not matched to a gene: 5. From germline, CDR1 is SGHAT and CDR2 FQNNGV. The CDR3 reads CASSSDGTSGGQETQYF. DNA of the CDR3: TGTGCCAGCAGCTCCGATGGGACTAGCGGGGGCCAAGAGACCCAGTACTTC.